Below, 10 T cell receptor beta chains from the same sample are listed, as sequenced in a study of T-cell memory formation after mild COVID-19. MiXCR, run by TCRdb on the 5' RACE reads, gives a single entry per CDR3 protein. The sample shows about 430,000 distinct CDR3 sequences, around 17% of them seen only once. The source material was PBMCs or a T cell subset sorted from them (not recorded which). Receptors originate from a man aged 18 to 30 who had mild COVID-19 (a few samples of this study predate the infection). Cell type and time point are not known.

The chain has TRBV9 and TRBJ2-3; D is unclear. CDR1 is SGDLS and CDR2 is YYNGEE in the germline V gene. This CDR3 is built from 14 residues. Trimming cost V 2 bases and J 0 bases, with 7 bases left between them. The CDR3 sequence is CASSVASSTDTQYF. The CDR3 DNA reads as TGTGCCAGCAGCGTGGCGTCTAGCACAGATACGCAGTATTTT.

In its sample, this clonotype was seen many times. This chain connects TRBV18 to TRBJ2-7; 7 nucleotides agree with TRBD1. Per germline, CDR1 KGHSH and CDR2 LQKENI. The V gene end was trimmed by 3 bases and the J gene end by 6 bases; junction bases not matched to a gene: 11. CDR3 length equals 15 residues. This chain's CDR3 is CASSPLDRDGAEQYF. The DNA of the CDR3 is TGTGCCAGCTCACCCTTAGACAGGGACGGGGCCGAGCAGTACTTC.

The chain employs TRBV4-1 and TRBJ2-2, with D hard to call. The germline V gene has CDR1 MGHRA and CDR2 YSYEKL. The CDR3 has 15 amino acids. V shed 5 bases and J shed 0 bases, with 10 bases lying between them. The CDR3 sequence is CASSVEGANTGELFF. The CDR3 DNA reads as TGCGCCAGCAGCGTAGAAGGCGCGAACACCGGGGAGCTGTTTTTT.

The V call is TRBV7-9, the J call TRBJ2-5; D is ambiguous. Germline V gene lookup returns CDR1 SEHNR and CDR2 FQNEAQ (reference sequence). There are 13 residues in the CDR3. The germline V and J ends were trimmed by 7 bases and 5 bases, with 14 bases remaining between them. This chain's CDR3 is CASTQPSVETQYF. In DNA, the CDR3 is TGTGCCAGCACTCAACCCTCGGTGGAGACCCAGTACTTC.

This clonotype came up a few times. The chain combines TRBV14 with TRBJ1-2; no reliable D call. This CDR3 is 12 amino acids long. Germline V gene sequence: CDR1 SGHDN, CDR2 FVKESK. Deletions cut 1 base from V and 10 bases from J, with 10 bases between. CDR3 region: CASSQGAVDYTF. Here the CDR3 DNA reads TGTGCCAGCAGCCAAGGGGCGGTAGACTACACCTTC.

The gene calls are TRBV20-1 and TRBJ2-3; D could derive from TRBD1 or TRBD2 (5 bases each). V lost 8 bases, J lost 2 bases, and 17 bases lay in between. The CDR3 extends over 14 amino acids. CDR1 is DFQATT, CDR2 SNEGSKA, per germline (reference sequence). CDR3 sequence (DNA): TGCAGTCTATTAGGGACCGGGATCACAGATACGCAGTATTTT. Translation: CSLLGTGITDTQYF.

The chain is built from TRBV5-1 and TRBJ1-2; no firm D call. CDR1 is SGHRS, CDR2 YFSETQ, per germline. Trimming left V 4 bases short and J 2 bases short, with 12 bases between. The CDR3 runs 14 residues. CDR3: CASSHGGSNYGYTF. The CDR3, as DNA: TGCGCCAGCAGCCACGGTGGGTCCAACTATGGCTACACCTTC.

The chain links TRBV7-2 to TRBJ1-1; D is unresolved. Germline V lookup: CDR1 SGHTA, CDR2 FQGNSA. The V gene lost 2 bases and the J gene lost 11 bases, with 15 bases spanning the gap. This CDR3 is built from 13 residues. For the CDR3, the DNA is TGTGCCAGCAGCTTAAGTTTAGCGAGGGTCGCTTTCTTT. Translation: CASSLSLARVAFF.

CDR3 sequence reads: CASSLVGRTRADTQYF. CDR3 sequence (DNA): TGTGCCAGCAGCTTAGTGGGGAGGACTAGGGCAGATACGCAGTATTTT. The V call is TRBV7-2, the J call TRBJ2-3, with 7 bases lining up with TRBD2. The V gene end was trimmed by 1 base and the J gene end by 4 bases; junction bases not matched to a gene: 8. The CDR3 extends over 16 amino acids. Germline values: CDR1 SGHTA, CDR2 FQGNSA.

V and J are TRBV5-1 and TRBJ1-3, with D tentatively TRBD1 (5 bases). CDR1 and CDR2 from the germline V gene are SGHRS and YFSETQ. The CDR3 is made up of 18 amino acids. V was shortened by 1 base and J by 0 bases, with 17 bases between the two germline ends. Here the CDR3 DNA reads TGCGCCAGCAGCTTGTTCGGGGGGTTGGCTAGCTCTGGAAACACCATATATTTT. It is translated as CASSLFGGLASSGNTIYF.